Presented here are 13 T cell receptor beta chains from one specimen sequenced in a study of regulatory T cells in long-lasting Graves disease. Both iRepertoire HTBI primers and Arm-PCR of CDR3 regions were used to build the TCR beta libraries. MiXCR, run by TCRdb on the multiplex PCR reads, gives a single entry per CDR3 protein. The repertoire has roughly 530,000 distinct CDR3 sequences, about 16% of them found once; the top ten carry about 25%. Described time point: newly diagnosed GD, antithyroid drugs for less than 3 months. From RNA extracted from PBMCs, the TCR library was made. These data were also filed under a second study, of T cells in Graves' hyperthyroidism and ophthalmopathy.

Sample: peripheral blood mononuclear cells (PBMCs), taken at new diagnosis, from a patient treated with antithyroid drugs. The receptors shown here come from a woman between 40 and 65 years old with Graves disease.

A few counts support this clonotype. The rearrangement links TRBV10-3 to TRBJ2-7; D perhaps matches TRBD2 (5 bases). CDR1 and CDR2 from the germline V gene are ENHRY and SYGVKD. The CDR3 is 17 amino acids. Trimming removed 4 bases at V and 0 bases at J, with 19 bases between. Here the CDR3 DNA reads TGTGCCATCAGTGCAGGATCCTTGCCGGGAAGCTCCTACGAGCAGTACTTC. Protein product: CAISAGSLPGSSYEQYF.

The chain employs TRBV2 and TRBJ2-7; 12 bases line up with TRBD1. The CDR3 has 16 residues. Germline V CDR1 and CDR2: SNHLY, FYNNEI. V dropped 6 bases and J dropped 2; count of bases not matched to a gene: 8. The DNA of the CDR3 is TGTGCCAGCAGGCCCGCGGGGACAGGGGGCCCCTACGAGCAGTACTTC. Its translation: CASRPAGTGGPYEQYF.

This clonotype has ten or more counts. CDR3 coding DNA: TGTGCCAGCAGTTACTCAGGGAGCGGAACCTACGAGCAGTACTTC. Its protein is CASSYSGSGTYEQYF. The chain recombines TRBV6-9 with TRBJ2-7; D tentatively fits TRBD1 or TRBD2 (5 bases each). Trimming cost V 3 bases and J 2 bases, with 14 bases left between them. CDR1 MNHGY and CDR2 SVAAGI come from the germline V gene. The CDR3 extends over 15 amino acids.

The rearrangement joins TRBV11-2 to TRBJ1-2; maybe TRBD1 (6 bases). The CDR3 has 15 residues. V lost 4 bases and J 5 bases, leaving 17 bases between the germline ends. The V gene's germline CDR1 is SGHAT and CDR2 FQNNGV. CDR3 bases: TGTGCCAGCAGCTACCCCCAACAGGGCGATTATGGCTACACCTTC. Amino acid sequence: CASSYPQQGDYGYTF. The entire variable domain, with the rest obtained from reference TRBV11-2 and TRBJ1-2, is as follows: EAGVAQSPRYKIIEKRQSVAFWCNPISGHATLYWYQQILGQGPKLLIQFQNNGVVDDSQLPKDRFSAERLKGVDSTLKIQPAKLEDSAVYLCASSYPQQGDYGYTFGSGTRLTVV.

The sample holds many counts of this clonotype. This chain links TRBV28 with TRBJ1-5; weak D call: TRBD1 (6 bases). V was trimmed by 6 bases and J by 2 bases, leaving 11 bases between them. The CDR3 is made up of 14 amino acids. The germline V gene has CDR1 MDHEN and CDR2 SYDVKM. The CDR3 sequence is CASSGQTGNQPQHF. The CDR3 DNA sequence: TGTGCCAGCAGCGGACAGACCGGCAATCAGCCCCAGCATTTT.

The chain joins TRBV7-9 to TRBJ2-1, with 8 nucleotides matching TRBD1. This CDR3 region has 13 residues. V lost 4 bases to trimming and J lost 7 bases; unmatched junction nucleotides: 3. Per the germline V gene, CDR1 is SEHNR and CDR2 is FQNEAQ (reference sequence). The CDR3 nucleotides read TGTGCCAGCAGCTCGACAGGGGTTAATGAGCAGTTCTTC. Protein: CASSSTGVNEQFF.

V gene TRBV19 combines with J gene TRBJ1-6; 8 bases match TRBD1. Per the germline V gene, CDR1 is LNHDA and CDR2 is SQIVND (reference sequence). V shed 6 bases, J shed 3 bases, and the junction held 4 bases outside the gene matches. This CDR3 comprises 15 residues. The CDR3 region has the DNA TGTGCCAGTAGCCAGACAGGGGTCTATAATTCACCCCTCCACTTT. Amino acids: CASSQTGVYNSPLHF.

This clonotype has more than one count but fewer than ten. This chain uses TRBV6-2 or TRBV6-3 with TRBJ1-4, with 9 bases fitting TRBD1. The CDR3 covers 15 residues. After removal of 0 bases from V and 8 bases from J, the junction contained 4 bases not matched to a gene. The germline V gene has CDR1 MNHEY and CDR2 SVGEGT. CDR3 amino acids: CASSYSPGQGEKLFF. The CDR3 region has the DNA TGTGCCAGCAGTTACTCCCCCGGACAGGGGGAAAAACTGTTTTTT.

This clonotype was recorded many times. The gene calls are TRBV3-1 and TRBJ1-2; D is undetermined. This CDR3 has 15 amino acids. CDR1 is LGHDT, CDR2 YNNKEL, per germline (reference sequence). Trimming left V 0 bases short and J 4 bases short, with 12 bases between. The CDR3 DNA is TGTGCCAGCAGCCAAGAGGGCGAGGGCCCCTATGGCTACACCTTC. Protein: CASSQEGEGPYGYTF.

This clonotype was found many times. The rearrangement joins TRBV12-3 or TRBV12-4 to TRBJ1-6; the match to TRBD1 covers 7 bases. J was trimmed by 7 bases and V by 5 bases; bases with no gene match: 5. This CDR3 region has 14 residues. The CDR3, as DNA: TGTGCCAGCAGTCCCGGGACAGAGAATTCACCCCTCCACTTT. Amino acid sequence: CASSPGTENSPLHF.

The chain carries TRBV3-1 and TRBJ2-3; tentatively, D is TRBD1 or TRBD2 (5 bases each). The CDR3 spans 14 residues. Germline values: CDR1 LGHDT, CDR2 YNNKEL (reference sequence). V dropped 4 bases and J dropped 6 bases, with 14 bases sitting between them. The chain's CDR3 is CASSPGSTGDTQYF. The DNA for the CDR3 is TGTGCCAGCAGCCCAGGGTCCACGGGGGATACGCAGTATTTT.

This clonotype was seen ten or more times. The J gene is TRBJ2-3, the V gene TRBV2, with TRBD2 matching over 8 bases. The CDR3 consists of 15 residues. Germline values: CDR1 SNHLY, CDR2 FYNNEI. Trimming at V came to 4 bases and at J to 2 bases, leaving 5 bases not matched to a gene. This CDR3 reads CASSAERGITDTQYF. The CDR3 nucleotides are TGTGCCAGCAGTGCGGAGCGGGGGATCACAGATACGCAGTATTTT.

The V and J genes are TRBV9 and TRBJ2-2, with 10 positions matching TRBD1. The germline V gene encodes CDR1 SGDLS and CDR2 YYNGEE. The trim removed 0 bases at V and 4 bases at J, leaving 6 bases unmatched. The CDR3 is 17 amino acids. CDR3 in DNA: TGTGCCAGCAGCGTAGGAAGGACAGGGGGTCCCACCGGGGAGCTGTTTTTT. Amino acids: CASSVGRTGGPTGELFF. Looking up the rest from reference TRBV9 and TRBJ2-2 gives the full variable domain: DSGVTQTPKHLITATGQRVTLRCSPRSGDLSVYWYQQSLDQGLQFLIQYYNGEERAKGNILERFSAQQFPDLHSELNLSSLELGDSALYFCASSVGRTGGPTGELFFGEGSRLTVL.